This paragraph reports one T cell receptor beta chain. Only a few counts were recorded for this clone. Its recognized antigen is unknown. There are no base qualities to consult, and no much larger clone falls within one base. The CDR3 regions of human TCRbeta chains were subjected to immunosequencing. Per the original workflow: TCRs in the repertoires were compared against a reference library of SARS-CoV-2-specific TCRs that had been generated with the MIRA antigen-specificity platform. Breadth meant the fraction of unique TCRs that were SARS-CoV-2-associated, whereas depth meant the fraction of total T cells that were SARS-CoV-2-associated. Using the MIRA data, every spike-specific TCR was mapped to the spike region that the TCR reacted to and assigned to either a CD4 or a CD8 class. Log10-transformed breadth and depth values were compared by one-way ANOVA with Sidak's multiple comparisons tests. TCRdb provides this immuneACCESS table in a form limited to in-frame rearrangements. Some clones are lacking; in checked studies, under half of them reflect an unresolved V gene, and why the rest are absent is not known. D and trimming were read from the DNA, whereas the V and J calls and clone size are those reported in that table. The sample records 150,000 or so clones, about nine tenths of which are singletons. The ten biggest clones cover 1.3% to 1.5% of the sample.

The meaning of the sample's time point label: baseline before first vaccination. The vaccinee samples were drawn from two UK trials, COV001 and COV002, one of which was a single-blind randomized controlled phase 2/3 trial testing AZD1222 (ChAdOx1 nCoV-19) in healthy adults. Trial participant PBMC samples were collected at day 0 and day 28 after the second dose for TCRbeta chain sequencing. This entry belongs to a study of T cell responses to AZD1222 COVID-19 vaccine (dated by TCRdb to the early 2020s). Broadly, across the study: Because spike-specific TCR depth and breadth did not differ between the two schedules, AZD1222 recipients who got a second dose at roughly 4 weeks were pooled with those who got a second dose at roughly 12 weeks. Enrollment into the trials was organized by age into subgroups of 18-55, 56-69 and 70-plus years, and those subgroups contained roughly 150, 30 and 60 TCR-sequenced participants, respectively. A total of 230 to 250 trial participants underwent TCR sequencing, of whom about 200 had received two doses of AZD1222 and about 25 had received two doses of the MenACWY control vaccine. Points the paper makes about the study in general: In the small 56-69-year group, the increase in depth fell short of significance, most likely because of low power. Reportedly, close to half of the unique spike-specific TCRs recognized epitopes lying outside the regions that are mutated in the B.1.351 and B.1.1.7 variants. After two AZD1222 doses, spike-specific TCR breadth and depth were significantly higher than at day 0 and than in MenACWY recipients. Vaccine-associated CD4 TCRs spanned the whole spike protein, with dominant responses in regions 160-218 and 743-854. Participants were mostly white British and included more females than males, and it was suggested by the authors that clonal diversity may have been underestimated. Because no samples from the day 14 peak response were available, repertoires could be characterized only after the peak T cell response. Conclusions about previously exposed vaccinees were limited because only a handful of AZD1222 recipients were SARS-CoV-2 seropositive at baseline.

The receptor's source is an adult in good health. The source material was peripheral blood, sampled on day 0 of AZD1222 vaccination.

The DNA sequence reads TGTGCCAGCAGTTTCGGGGCGGGTCCAGGCTCTGAAGCTTTCTTT. The encoded protein is CASSFGAGPGSEAFF. Recombination linked TRBV27 to TRBJ1-1; 5 matching bases give a weak D call of TRBD1. The germline V gene (reference sequence) specifies MNHEY as CDR1 and SMNVEV as CDR2. From the cysteine through the phenylalanine, the CDR3 covers 15 amino acids. The CDR3 DNA has 45 bases and is translated from base 1. V and J are truncated by 3 bases and 6 bases respectively, leaving an intervening sequence of 17 bases.